Listed below are T cell receptor beta chains from one sample, sequenced in a study of shared clonotypes between healthy human individuals. Repertoires were generated with immunoSEQ multiplex PCR, while TCRdb's copy carries only in-frame clones and drops some. The sample holds around 2.3 million clones; roughly 95% are singletons and the top ten take 0.1% to 0.15%. Sequenced: naive CD4+ T cells sorted from blood. The receptor source for this set is a man between 18 and 35 years old in good health. The CDR3 runs from the conserved cysteine through the conserved F or W. D genes are given only for firm matches. Some rows have no size entry. The others give once, few or many, or a class for an expanded clone.

J gene	V gene	D gene	clone size	CDR3 protein	CDR3 DNA
TRBJ2-2	TRBV6-5	.	.	CASSYWHPGTGELFF	TGTGCCAGCAGTTATTGGCACCCGGGGACCGGGGAGCTGTTTTTT
TRBJ2-7	TRBV11-2	.	once	CASSLSVDLYEQYF	TGTGCCAGCAGCTTATCGGTCGACCTTTACGAGCAGTACTTC
TRBJ2-7	TRBV6-6	.	.	CASSPLGGAGRNEQYF	TGTGCCAGCAGCCCGTTGGGGGGGGCAGGGAGGAACGAGCAGTACTTC
TRBJ2-7	TRBV19	.	.	CASSITRESSYEQYF	TGTGCCAGTAGTATAACTAGAGAGAGCTCCTACGAGCAGTACTTC
TRBJ1-2	TRBV19	.	.	CASSLIRQGDYGYTF	TGTGCCAGTAGCTTGATCCGGCAGGGTGACTATGGCTACACCTTC
TRBJ1-1	TRBV6-1	.	once	CASSEITVLTEAFF	TGTGCCAGCAGTGAAATTACAGTTTTGACTGAAGCTTTCTTT
TRBJ2-1	TRBV4-3	.	.	CASSQDPGGPGVDEQFF	TGCGCCAGCAGCCAAGATCCAGGGGGGCCGGGGGTCGATGAGCAGTTCTTC
TRBJ1-6	TRBV28	.	.	CASRASGGNSPLHF	TGTGCCAGCAGAGCCAGCGGGGGGAATTCACCCCTCCACTTT
TRBJ1-5	TRBV6-1	.	.	CASSEQTERNQPQHF	TGTGCCAGCAGTGAACAGACAGAACGCAATCAGCCCCAGCATTTT
TRBJ1-2	TRBV5-1	.	once	CASSFLTDYGYTF	TGCGCCAGCAGCTTCTTGACGGATTATGGCTACACCTTC
TRBJ2-3	TRBV2	.	.	CASASIVSGGAGNTQYF	TGTGCCAGCGCATCTATAGTTAGCGGCGGGGCGGGTAATACGCAGTATTTT
TRBJ1-2	TRBV5-1	.	.	CASSLVQGGGYTF	TGCGCCAGCAGCTTGGTTCAGGGAGGCGGCTACACCTTC
TRBJ2-1	TRBV10-2	TRBD2	.	CASSDFGGGANEQFF	TGCGCCAGCAGTGATTTCGGCGGGGGGGCCAATGAGCAGTTCTTC
TRBJ2-7	TRBV7-9	TRBD2	few	CASSPHGGLALVF	TGTGCCAGCAGCCCCCATGGGGGACTAGCATTGGTCTTC
TRBJ1-1	TRBV9	.	.	CASSVATGFGTEAFF	TGTGCCAGCAGCGTAGCTACGGGTTTTGGCACTGAAGCTTTCTTT
TRBJ2-2	TRBV7-9	.	.	CASTIATTNTGELFF	TGTGCCAGCACCATAGCGACTACGAACACCGGGGAGCTGTTTTTT
TRBJ2-3	TRBV28	.	.	CASSSVTDTQYF	TGTGCCAGCAGTTCGGTCACAGATACGCAGTATTTT
TRBJ2-6	TRBV10-3	.	.	CAIGGGANVLTF	TGTGCCATCGGGGGTGGGGCCAACGTCCTGACTTTC
TRBJ2-2	TRBV28	.	.	CASSLITGHTGELFF	TGTGCCAGCAGTTTAATCACGGGACACACCGGGGAGCTGTTTTTT
TRBJ2-7	TRBV18	.	.	CASSPPGTNVEQYF	TGTGCCAGCTCACCCCCGGGGACAAACGTCGAGCAGTACTTC
TRBJ1-6	TRBV5-6	.	.	CASSWEGLSSPLHF	TGTGCCAGCAGCTGGGAGGGGTTGAGTTCACCCCTCCACTTT
TRBJ1-5	TRBV14	TRBD1	.	CASSQDKGDRGPHQPQHF	TGTGCCAGCAGCCAAGATAAAGGAGACAGGGGGCCCCATCAGCCCCAGCATTTT
TRBJ1-2	TRBV5-1	TRBD1	.	CASSPTGTENYGYTF	TGCGCCAGCAGCCCAACCGGGACAGAAAACTATGGCTACACCTTC
TRBJ2-6	TRBV30	.	.	CAWSKGVAGANVLTF	TGTGCCTGGAGTAAAGGGGTCGCTGGGGCCAACGTCCTGACTTTC
TRBJ2-5	TRBV15	TRBD2	once	CATSRGREGPETQYF	TGTGCCACCAGCAGAGGTCGGGAGGGCCCTGAGACCCAGTACTTC
TRBJ1-4	TRBV7-6	TRBD1	.	CASSLGAGGDEKLFF	TGTGCCAGCAGCTTAGGAGCAGGGGGGGATGAAAAACTGTTTTTT
TRBJ1-1	TRBV6-1	TRBD1	.	CASSATGGTEAFF	TGTGCCAGCAGTGCAACAGGGGGCACTGAAGCTTTCTTT
TRBJ1-6	TRBV10-2	.	.	CASSGAENNSPLHF	TGCGCCAGCAGTGGGGCAGAAAATAATTCACCCCTCCACTTT
TRBJ1-3	TRBV5-1	.	.	CASRGSTSGNTIYF	TGCGCCAGCAGAGGGTCGACATCTGGAAACACCATATATTTT
TRBJ1-2	TRBV30	.	.	CAWSVRTSNYGYTF	TGTGCCTGGAGTGTGCGGACATCTAACTATGGCTACACCTTC
TRBJ1-4	TRBV6-1	.	.	CASSPQAPQKLFF	TGTGCCAGCAGCCCACAGGCTCCGCAAAAACTGTTTTTT
TRBJ2-7	TRBV10-3	.	.	CAISAQGMAFSYEQYF	TGTGCCATCAGCGCACAGGGAATGGCGTTCTCCTACGAGCAGTACTTC
TRBJ2-1	TRBV4-3	.	.	CASSQETGTLTSSEQFF	TGCGCCAGCAGCCAAGAAACGGGGACCCTTACGAGTTCTGAGCAGTTCTTC
TRBJ1-2	TRBV30	.	.	CAWSGANYGYTF	TGTGCCTGGAGTGGCGCGAACTATGGCTACACCTTC
TRBJ1-4	TRBV12-5	.	once	CASGTRGGTNEKLFF	TGTGCTAGTGGCACCCGAGGGGGAACTAATGAAAAACTGTTTTTT
TRBJ2-3	TRBV10-3	TRBD2	.	CAISAASGADTDTQYF	TGTGCCATCAGTGCAGCTAGCGGAGCCGACACAGATACGCAGTATTTT
TRBJ2-2	TRBV21-1	.	.	CASSANREEFVAGELFF	TGTGCCAGCAGCGCCAACCGGGAGGAGTTTGTCGCCGGGGAGCTGTTTTTT
TRBJ2-4	TRBV7-2	.	.	CASSPRGGNIQYF	TGTGCCAGCAGCCCGAGGGGGGGAAACATTCAGTACTTC
TRBJ2-5	TRBV11-2	.	.	CASSLDSRETQYF	TGTGCCAGCAGCTTGGACAGTCGAGAGACCCAGTACTTC
TRBJ2-5	TRBV7-2	TRBD2	.	CASSPGTSGQETQYF	TGTGCCAGCAGCCCCGGGACTAGCGGCCAAGAGACCCAGTACTTC
TRBJ2-2	TRBV19	.	.	CASSTVEGTGELFF	TGTGCCAGTAGTACCGTCGAGGGCACCGGGGAGCTGTTTTTT
TRBJ2-3	TRBV29-1	.	.	CSVEINTDTQYF	TGCAGCGTTGAAATAAACACAGATACGCAGTATTTT
TRBJ1-2	TRBV6-5	.	few	CASTEQLQGHGYTF	TGTGCCAGCACCGAACAGCTACAGGGACATGGCTACACCTTC
TRBJ2-5	TRBV15	.	once	CATQFGLQETQYF	TGTGCCACCCAGTTTGGCTTACAAGAGACCCAGTACTTC
TRBJ2-2	TRBV5-1	.	.	CASSLVADRGELFF	TGCGCCAGCAGCTTGGTGGCTGATCGAGGGGAGCTGTTTTTT
TRBJ2-2	TRBV7-9	.	.	CASSLISGLLFF	TGTGCCAGCAGTCTTATTTCAGGGTTGCTGTTTTTT
TRBJ1-1	TRBV25-1	.	.	CASMSTPNTEAFF	TGTGCCAGCATGAGTACCCCGAACACTGAAGCTTTCTTT
TRBJ1-2	TRBV6-6	.	.	CASSYGQTTNYGYTF	TGTGCCAGCAGTTACGGGCAAACTACTAACTATGGCTACACCTTC
TRBJ2-1	TRBV7-8	TRBD2	.	CASSLLRGSGEFSYNEQFF	TGTGCCAGCAGCTTATTGAGGGGTAGCGGGGAGTTCTCCTACAATGAGCAGTTCTTC
TRBJ2-7	TRBV9	.	.	CASSVGTGAGGYEQYF	TGTGCCAGCAGCGTAGGGACAGGGGCGGGAGGCTACGAGCAGTACTTC
TRBJ1-4	TRBV5-6	.	.	CASSFRVTNEKLFF	TGTGCCAGCAGCTTCAGGGTGACTAATGAAAAACTGTTTTTT
TRBJ2-1	TRBV13	.	.	CASSLGGSFYNEQFF	TGTGCCAGCAGCTTAGGGGGGAGCTTCTACAATGAGCAGTTCTTC
TRBJ2-5	TRBV4-1	.	.	CASSQVGLSQETQYF	TGCGCCAGCAGCCAAGTGGGGCTATCCCAAGAGACCCAGTACTTC
TRBJ2-2	TRBV28	.	.	CASSLVTANTGELFF	TGTGCCAGCAGTTTAGTGACAGCAAACACCGGGGAGCTGTTTTTT
TRBJ2-1	TRBV5-6	TRBD2	.	CASSLSGGSYNEQFF	TGTGCCAGCAGCCTTAGCGGGGGTTCCTACAATGAGCAGTTCTTC